This T cell receptor beta chain came from a study of blood T cells in healthy people across ages (dated by TCRdb to between 2015 and 2017). For context, the study as a whole: In model experiments, template switching captured about one uniquely barcoded TCR beta cDNA molecule for every two T cells. To avoid experimental bias, donors of different ages were distributed randomly across sequencing lanes. Using the same blood draw, the study looked at two additional independent replicas of 1 million unique cDNA reads for two donors, one aged 18 to 30 and the other aged 80 or older. The donors were split into four age groups: young (average 16 years), middle-aged (about 40), aged (approximately 60) and long-lived (over 75). Using deep sequencing normalized with unique cDNA molecular identifiers, the study measured how TCR beta repertoire diversity changes with age. Overall results and qualifications from the work: A strong correlation was found between observed TCR beta diversity and the percentage of naive T cells measured by flow cytometry. As age increased, observed TCR beta diversity per million T cells dropped in a roughly linear way, and a significant reduction was already evident by age around 41. Compared with the aged group, the long-lived group had more naive CD4+ T cells, fewer expanded clones and increased TCR diversity, suggesting age selection. Bulk unsorted PBMC profiling prevented conclusive comparison of naive and antigen-experienced compartments. The CMV infection status of donors was not known, potentially confounding age-related changes in expanded clonotypes. Total diversity estimates from one million sequenced T cells were considered lower bounds and underestimates.

The method was 5' RACE. These reads were obtained on an Illumina HiSeq 2500. A second PCR of about 6 to 11 cycles was performed with a sample-barcoded 5' primer and a J-beta primer mix. A unique molecular identifier was introduced onto each TCR beta cDNA molecule by a template-switch 5' adaptor carrying 12 random nucleotides. Each sample yielded at least 3 million CDR3-containing paired-end reads. First-strand cDNA synthesis was performed from all RNA using the Mint cDNA synthesis kit, with priming by a TRBC-specific oligonucleotide. Following uracil-DNA glycosylase treatment, a first 18-cycle PCR with universal primers M1SS and BC2_uni_R was performed on all cDNA. In the source study's methods: For normalization, 1 million high-quality reads were randomly selected from each sample, with every read carrying a distinct molecular identifier. Instead of being binned into consensus sequences, reads that shared molecular identifiers were thrown out. MiTCR, set to a Q25 quality threshold and the strictest error-elimination algorithm, was used for CDR3 identification, clonotype clustering and error correction. A nonparametric unseen species model with Euler transformation was used to estimate lower-bound total TCR beta diversity. TCRdb reprocessed the public reads (quality trimming at Q25 with fastp, clone calling with MiXCR) and kept in-frame beta chains. Here each entry gathers all rows of one CDR3 protein and keeps the most common genes and DNA. What appears here as the V and J calls and clone size reflects TCRdb's work, not the paper's. Recorded for this sample are 650,000 to 800,000 distinct CDR3 sequences; 40% to 50% of them occurred a single time. Of the sample, about 21% falls within the top ten clones.

About this clonotype itself: Its antigen has not been determined. Per-nucleotide qualities are absent, and no much larger clonotype sits a single base away.

Donors were around 37 systemically healthy Caucasian individuals from Russia aged roughly 6 to 90 years. About 10 milliliters of peripheral blood were drawn from each donor into EDTA-treated Vacutainer tubes. PBMCs were isolated by Ficoll-Paque density-gradient centrifugation, with at least 6 million obtained per sample. Total RNA was extracted from PBMCs with Trizol reagent, with at least 5.5 micrograms obtained per sample. For every donor, flow cytometry on a PBMC aliquot measured the percentage of naive CD45RAhigh/CD27high T cells. V trim: 10 bases; J trim: 4 bases; unmatched bases: 10. The CDR3 measures 14 amino acids from cysteine to phenylalanine. The DNA shown is the 42-base CDR3, in frame from base 1. The germline V gene sets CDR1 to MNHEY and CDR2 to SVGEGT.

Sequencing input: blood. The rearrangement joined TRBV6-2 or TRBV6-3 to TRBJ2-7; 10 middle bases align to TRBD2. This TCR came from a man aged 55 to 69 in good health. The encoded CDR3 is CATAIAGGYYEQYF. The sequence in DNA is TGTGCCACCGCGATAGCGGGAGGATATTACGAGCAGTACTTC.